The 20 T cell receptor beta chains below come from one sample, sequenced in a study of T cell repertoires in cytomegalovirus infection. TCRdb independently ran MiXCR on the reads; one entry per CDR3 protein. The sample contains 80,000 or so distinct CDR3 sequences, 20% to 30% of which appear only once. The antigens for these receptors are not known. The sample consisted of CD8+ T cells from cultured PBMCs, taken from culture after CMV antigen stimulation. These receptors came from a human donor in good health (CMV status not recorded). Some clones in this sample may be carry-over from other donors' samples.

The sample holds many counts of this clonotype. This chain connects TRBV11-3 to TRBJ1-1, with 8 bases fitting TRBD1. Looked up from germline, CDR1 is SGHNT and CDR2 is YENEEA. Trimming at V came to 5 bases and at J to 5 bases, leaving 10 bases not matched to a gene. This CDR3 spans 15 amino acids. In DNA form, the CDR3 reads TGTGCCAGCAGCCTCCAAAGCAGGGGGCTGACTGAAGCTTTCTTT. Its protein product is CASSLQSRGLTEAFF.

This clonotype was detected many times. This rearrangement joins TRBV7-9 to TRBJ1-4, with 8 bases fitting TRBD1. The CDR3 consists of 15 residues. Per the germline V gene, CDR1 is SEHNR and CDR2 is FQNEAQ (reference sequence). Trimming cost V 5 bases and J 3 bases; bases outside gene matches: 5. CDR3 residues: CASSPTGGANEKLFF. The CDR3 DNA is TGTGCCAGCAGCCCCACAGGGGGGGCTAATGAAAAACTGTTTTTT. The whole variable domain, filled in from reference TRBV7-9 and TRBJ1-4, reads DTGVSQNPRHKITKRGQNVTFRCDPISEHNRLYWYRQTLGQGPEFLTYFQNEAQLEKSRLLSDRFSAERPKGSFSTLEIQRTEQGDSAMYLCASSPTGGANEKLFFGSGTQLSVL.

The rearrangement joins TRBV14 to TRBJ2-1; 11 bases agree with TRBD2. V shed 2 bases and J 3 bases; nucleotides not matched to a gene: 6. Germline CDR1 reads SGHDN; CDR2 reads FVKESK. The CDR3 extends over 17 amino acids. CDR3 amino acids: CASSQLTSGTRYNEQFF. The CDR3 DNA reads TGTGCCAGCAGCCAACTGACTAGCGGGACCCGCTACAATGAGCAGTTCTTC.

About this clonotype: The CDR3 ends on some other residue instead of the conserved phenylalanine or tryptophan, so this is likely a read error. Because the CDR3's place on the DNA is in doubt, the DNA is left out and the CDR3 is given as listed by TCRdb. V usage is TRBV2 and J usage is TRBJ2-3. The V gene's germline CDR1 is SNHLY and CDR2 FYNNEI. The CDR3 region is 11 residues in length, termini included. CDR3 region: CASSDWSDTQY.

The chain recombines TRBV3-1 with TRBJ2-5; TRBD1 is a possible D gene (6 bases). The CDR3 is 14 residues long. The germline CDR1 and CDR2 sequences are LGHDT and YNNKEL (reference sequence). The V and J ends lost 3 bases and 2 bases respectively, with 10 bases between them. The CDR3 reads CASSHLDSQETQYF. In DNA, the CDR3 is TGTGCCAGCAGCCACCTGGACAGTCAAGAGACCCAGTACTTC.

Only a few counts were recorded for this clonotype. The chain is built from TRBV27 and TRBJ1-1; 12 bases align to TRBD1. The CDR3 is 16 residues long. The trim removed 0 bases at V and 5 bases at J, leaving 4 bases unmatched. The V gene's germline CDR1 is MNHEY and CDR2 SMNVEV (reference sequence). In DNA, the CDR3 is TGTGCCAGCAGTTTATCGGGGACAGGGGGCAGGACTGAAGCTTTCTTT. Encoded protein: CASSLSGTGGRTEAFF.

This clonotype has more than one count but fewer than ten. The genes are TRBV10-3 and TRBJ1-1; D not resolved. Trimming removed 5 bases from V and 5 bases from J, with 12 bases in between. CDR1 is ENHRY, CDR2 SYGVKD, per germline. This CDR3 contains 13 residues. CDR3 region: CAISPVRGTEAFF. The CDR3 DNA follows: TGTGCCATCAGTCCTGTTCGAGGTACTGAAGCTTTCTTT.

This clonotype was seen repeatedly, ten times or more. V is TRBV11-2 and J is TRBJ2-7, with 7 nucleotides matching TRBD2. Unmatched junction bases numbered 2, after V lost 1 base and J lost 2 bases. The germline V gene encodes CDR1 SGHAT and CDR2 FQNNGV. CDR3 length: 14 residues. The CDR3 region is CASSLGGTTYEQYF. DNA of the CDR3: TGTGCCAGCAGCTTAGGGGGGACTACCTACGAGCAGTACTTC.

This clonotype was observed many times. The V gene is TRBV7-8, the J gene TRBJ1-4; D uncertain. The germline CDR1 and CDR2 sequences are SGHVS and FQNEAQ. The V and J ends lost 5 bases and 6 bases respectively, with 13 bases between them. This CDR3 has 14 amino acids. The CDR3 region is CASSPRESDEKLFF. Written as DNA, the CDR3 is TGTGCCAGCAGCCCCCGGGAGAGCGATGAAAAACTGTTTTTT.

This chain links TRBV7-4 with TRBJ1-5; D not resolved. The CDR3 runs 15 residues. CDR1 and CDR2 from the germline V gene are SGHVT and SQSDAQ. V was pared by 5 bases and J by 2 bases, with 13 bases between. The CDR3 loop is CASSPPGWGNQPQHF. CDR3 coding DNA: TGTGCCAGCAGCCCCCCCGGGTGGGGCAATCAGCCCCAGCATTTT.

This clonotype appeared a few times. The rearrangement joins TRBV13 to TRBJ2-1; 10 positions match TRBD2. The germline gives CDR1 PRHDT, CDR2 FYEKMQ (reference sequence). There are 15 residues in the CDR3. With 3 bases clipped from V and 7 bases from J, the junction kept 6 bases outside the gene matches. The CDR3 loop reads CASSFFLAGENEQFF. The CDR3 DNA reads TGTGCCAGCAGCTTCTTCCTAGCGGGAGAGAATGAGCAGTTCTTC.

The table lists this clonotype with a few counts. The CDR3 sequence: CSARGGGDYGYTF. Written as DNA, the CDR3 is TGCAGTGCTAGGGGAGGGGGCGATTATGGCTACACCTTC. The V and J genes are TRBV20-1 and TRBJ1-2; 7 bases fit TRBD1. The CDR3 covers 13 residues. The J segment lost 5 bases and the V segment lost 3 bases, leaving 6 bases of the junction unmatched. Germline CDR1 is DFQATT and CDR2 is SNEGSKA (reference sequence).

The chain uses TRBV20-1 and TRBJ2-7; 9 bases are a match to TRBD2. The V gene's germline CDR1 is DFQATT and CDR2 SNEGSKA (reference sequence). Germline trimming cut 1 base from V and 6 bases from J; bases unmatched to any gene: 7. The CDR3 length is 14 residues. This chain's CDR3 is CSARALAGLGEQYF. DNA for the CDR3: TGCAGTGCTAGAGCCCTAGCGGGGCTCGGCGAGCAGTACTTC.

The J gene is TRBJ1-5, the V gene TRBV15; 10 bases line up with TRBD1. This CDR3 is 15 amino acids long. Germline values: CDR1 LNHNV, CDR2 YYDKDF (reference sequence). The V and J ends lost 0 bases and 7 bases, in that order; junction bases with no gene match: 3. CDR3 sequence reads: CATSREGQGDQPQHF. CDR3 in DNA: TGTGCCACCAGCAGAGAAGGACAGGGGGACCAGCCCCAGCATTTT. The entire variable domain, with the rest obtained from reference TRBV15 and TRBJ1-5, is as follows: DAMVIQNPRYQVTQFGKPVTLSCSQTLNHNVMYWYQQKSSQAPKLLFHYYDKDFNNEADTPDNFQSRRPNTSFCFLDIRSPGLGDTAMYLCATSREGQGDQPQHFGDGTRLSIL.

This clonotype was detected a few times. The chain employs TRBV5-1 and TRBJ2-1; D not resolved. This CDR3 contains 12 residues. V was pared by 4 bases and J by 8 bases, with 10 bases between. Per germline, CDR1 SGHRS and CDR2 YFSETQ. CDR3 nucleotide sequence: TGCGCCAGCAGCCCGCGGAGTGATGAGCAGTTCTTC. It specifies CASSPRSDEQFF.

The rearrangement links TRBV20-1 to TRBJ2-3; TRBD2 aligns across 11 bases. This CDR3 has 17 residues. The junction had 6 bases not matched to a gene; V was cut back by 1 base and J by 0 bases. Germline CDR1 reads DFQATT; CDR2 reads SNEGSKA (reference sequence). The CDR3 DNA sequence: TGCAGTGCTAGAGGTTTAGGGACTAGCGGTAGCACAGATACGCAGTATTTT. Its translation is CSARGLGTSGSTDTQYF.

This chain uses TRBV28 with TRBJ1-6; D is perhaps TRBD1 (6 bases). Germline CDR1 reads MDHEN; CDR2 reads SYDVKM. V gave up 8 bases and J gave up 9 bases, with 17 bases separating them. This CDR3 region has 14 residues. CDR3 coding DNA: TGTGCCAGCCGTTACGGGACATGGTCTTCACCCCTCCACTTT. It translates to CASRYGTWSSPLHF. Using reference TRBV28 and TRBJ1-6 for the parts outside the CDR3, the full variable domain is DVKVTQSSRYLVKRTGEKVFLECVQDMDHENMFWYRQDPGLGLRLIYFSYDVKMKEKGDIPEGYSVSREKKERFSLILESASTNQTSMYLCASRYGTWSSPLHFGNGTRLTVT.

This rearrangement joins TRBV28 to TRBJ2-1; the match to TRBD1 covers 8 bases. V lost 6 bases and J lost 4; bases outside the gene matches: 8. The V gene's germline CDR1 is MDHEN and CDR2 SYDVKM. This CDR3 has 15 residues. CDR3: CASSQRTGPYNEQFF. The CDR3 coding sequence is TGTGCCAGCAGCCAGCGGACAGGGCCGTACAATGAGCAGTTCTTC.

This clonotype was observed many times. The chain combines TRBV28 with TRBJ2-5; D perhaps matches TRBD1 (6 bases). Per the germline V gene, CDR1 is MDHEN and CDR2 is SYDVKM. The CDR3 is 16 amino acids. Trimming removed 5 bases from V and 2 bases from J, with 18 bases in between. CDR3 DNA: TGTGCCAGCAGTCCCCAACAGGGAGACCTGCAAGAGACCCAGTACTTC. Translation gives CASSPQQGDLQETQYF. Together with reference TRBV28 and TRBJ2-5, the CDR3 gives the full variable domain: DVKVTQSSRYLVKRTGEKVFLECVQDMDHENMFWYRQDPGLGLRLIYFSYDVKMKEKGDIPEGYSVSREKKERFSLILESASTNQTSMYLCASSPQQGDLQETQYFGPGTRLLVL.

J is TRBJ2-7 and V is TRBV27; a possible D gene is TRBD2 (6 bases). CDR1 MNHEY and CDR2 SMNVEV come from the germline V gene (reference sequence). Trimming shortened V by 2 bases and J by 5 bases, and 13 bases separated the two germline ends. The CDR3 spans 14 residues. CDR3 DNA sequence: TGTGCCAGCAGTTTAGGAGGGAGTGGCGACGAGCAGTACTTC. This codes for CASSLGGSGDEQYF.